The rows below give T cell receptor beta chains drawn from one sample of a study of blood T cells in healthy people across ages. TCRdb passed the 5' RACE reads through MiXCR, listing each CDR3 protein once. The table lists fewer than 600,000 distinct CDR3 sequences, roughly a quarter of them singletons. The data were also submitted as part of a second study, on T cells of mothers and their children.

The sample taken for sequencing was blood. These TCRs come from a boy aged 2 to 9 in good health. The CDR3 runs from the conserved cysteine through the conserved F or W. A D gene is named only where the DNA matches it firmly. The size entry is marked missing in some rows and otherwise reads once, few, many or a size class.

. | TRBJ2-7 | TRBV20-1 | . | TGCAGTACTAGAGATCTCGCAGGGTTAGAGCAGTACTTC | CSTRDLAGLEQYF
few | TRBJ2-7 | TRBV3-1 | . | TGTGCCAGCAGCCAGGGCGCCGGGGGCGAGCAGTACTTC | CASSQGAGGEQYF
few | TRBJ2-5 | TRBV10-3 | TRBD1 | TGTGCCATCAGCCTGGGACAGGGAGAGACCCAGTACTTC | CAISLGQGETQYF
. | TRBJ2-7 | TRBV29-1 | TRBD1 | TGCAGCGTTGAGAGGACAGGGGAGTCCTACGAGCAGTACTTC | CSVERTGESYEQYF
. | TRBJ2-7 | TRBV4-2 | . | TGTGCCAGCAGCCAAGATTGGCTGGGACCCTACTCCTACGAGCAGTACTTC | CASSQDWLGPYSYEQYF
once | TRBJ2-7 | TRBV27 | . | TGTGCCAGCAGTCCGGACAGACCTTACGAGCAGTACTTC | CASSPDRPYEQYF
. | TRBJ2-1 | TRBV3-1 | TRBD2 | TGTGCCAGCAGCCAAAAGACTAGCGGGAGTTTTCTCGCCGTAAACAATGAGCAGTTCTTC | CASSQKTSGSFLAVNNEQFF
. | TRBJ2-3 | TRBV5-4 | TRBD2 | TGTGCCAGCAGCCGGGGACTAGCGAGCACAGATACGCAGTATTTT | CASSRGLASTDTQYF
few | TRBJ1-2 | TRBV9 | . | TGTGCCAGCAGCGTAGGAACCCTCGATGGCTACACCTTC | CASSVGTLDGYTF
. | TRBJ2-3 | TRBV6-5 | . | TGTGCCAGCAAGGCCAGCACAGATACGCAGTATTTT | CASKASTDTQYF
few | TRBJ2-4 | TRBV15 | . | TGTGCCACCAGCAAGACCCGCACGGGGAAAAACATTCAGTACTTC | CATSKTRTGKNIQYF
few | TRBJ2-5 | TRBV29-1 | . | TGCAGCGTTTTCGGGAGTCCTGGGACCCAGTACTTC | CSVFGSPGTQYF
. | TRBJ1-1 | TRBV12-3/TRBV12-4 | . | TGTGCCAGCACCCTGACAAGACCAGATCGAGCTTTCTTT | CASTLTRPDRAFF
. | TRBJ1-2 | TRBV7-9 | . | TGTGCCAGCAGCTTATCCGGGTCCGGTGGCTACACCTTC | CASSLSGSGGYTF
once | TRBJ1-2 | TRBV29-1 | TRBD1 | TGCAGCGTACGGGACAGGGCAAACTATGGCTACACCTTC | CSVRDRANYGYTF
few | TRBJ1-2 | TRBV12-3/TRBV12-4 | . | TGTGCCAGCAGTCGGAGGGACACCCAAAAGTATGGCTACACCTTC | CASSRRDTQKYGYTF
few | TRBJ2-5 | TRBV7-9 | TRBD2 | TGTGCCAGCAGCTTACTTAGCGGGGAGTCGCTGTACTTC | CASSLLSGESLYF
few | TRBJ2-7 | TRBV6-6 | . | TGTGCCAGCAGACCATCAGCGGGTCGCGCCTACGAGCAGTACTTC | CASRPSAGRAYEQYF
. | TRBJ1-6 | TRBV6-5 | . | TGTGCCAGCAGTACTGGACGGGGAATTTCACCCCTCCACTTT | CASSTGRGISPLHF
few | TRBJ2-6 | TRBV24-1 | . | TGTGCCACCAGTGACTCCAAGGGGACTGGGGCCAACGTCCTGACTTTC | CATSDSKGTGANVLTF
. | TRBJ2-5 | TRBV13 | . | TGTGCCAGCAGCTTATCGCGGGAAGCCTTACAAGAGACCCAGTACTTC | CASSLSREALQETQYF
few | TRBJ2-1 | TRBV30 | TRBD2 | TGTGCCTGGAGAGCCAGGGGACTAGCGGCTTACAATGAGCAGTTCTTC | CAWRARGLAAYNEQFF
few | TRBJ2-7 | TRBV14 | . | TGTGCCAGCAGCCGGAAAGGAGGACTGGTGGGCTACGAGCAGTACTTC | CASSRKGGLVGYEQYF
. | TRBJ2-3 | TRBV24-1 | TRBD1 | TGTGCCACCAGTGACCCGGGACAGCACACAGATACGCAGTATTTT | CATSDPGQHTDTQYF
. | TRBJ2-1 | TRBV6-5 | . | TGTGCCAGCAGCAGGGGCGCTTACAATGAGCAGTTCTTC | CASSRGAYNEQFF
. | TRBJ2-1 | TRBV6-2/TRBV6-3 | . | TGTGCCAGCAGTGGTCGTAATTGGGCTAGTGCTAATGAGCAGTTCTTC | CASSGRNWASANEQFF
few | TRBJ1-2 | TRBV6-5 | TRBD1 | TGTGCCAGCAGTAAATCAGGGGGAGGCTACACCTTC | CASSKSGGGYTF
once | TRBJ1-3 | TRBV7-9 | . | TGTGCCAGCAGCTTAATCTCAGACTCTGGAAACACCATATATTTT | CASSLISDSGNTIYF
few | TRBJ2-3 | TRBV7-9 | TRBD2 | TGTGGAACGGGGGGGCCAAGCACAGATACGCAGTATTTT | CGTGGPSTDTQYF
. | TRBJ2-3 | TRBV20-1 | . | TGCAGTGCTAGAGAGCAGCGCGGTGAAGATACGCAGTATTTT | CSAREQRGEDTQYF
. | TRBJ2-7 | TRBV6-5 | . | TGTGCCAGCAATTGGTACGAGCAGTACTTC | CASNWYEQYF
few | TRBJ1-2 | TRBV5-1 | TRBD1 | TGCGCCAGCAGCTTGGGGACAGGGAGCTATGGCTACACCTTC | CASSLGTGSYGYTF
. | TRBJ1-1 | TRBV7-9 | . | TGTGCCAGCAGCTTAAATACTCTTGGGAATGAAGCTTTCTTT | CASSLNTLGNEAFF
many | TRBJ1-1 | TRBV2 | . | TGTGCCAGCAGTAGGGGTTTATGGACTGAAGCTTTCTTT | CASSRGLWTEAFF
few | TRBJ2-1 | TRBV7-2 | TRBD2 | TGTGCCAGCAGCACCAGCGGGGCTTTTCTTGAGCAGTTCTTC | CASSTSGAFLEQFF
few | TRBJ2-6 | TRBV7-9 | . | TGTGCCAGCAGCTTAATCGTCACATCTGGGGCCAACGTCCTGACTTTC | CASSLIVTSGANVLTF